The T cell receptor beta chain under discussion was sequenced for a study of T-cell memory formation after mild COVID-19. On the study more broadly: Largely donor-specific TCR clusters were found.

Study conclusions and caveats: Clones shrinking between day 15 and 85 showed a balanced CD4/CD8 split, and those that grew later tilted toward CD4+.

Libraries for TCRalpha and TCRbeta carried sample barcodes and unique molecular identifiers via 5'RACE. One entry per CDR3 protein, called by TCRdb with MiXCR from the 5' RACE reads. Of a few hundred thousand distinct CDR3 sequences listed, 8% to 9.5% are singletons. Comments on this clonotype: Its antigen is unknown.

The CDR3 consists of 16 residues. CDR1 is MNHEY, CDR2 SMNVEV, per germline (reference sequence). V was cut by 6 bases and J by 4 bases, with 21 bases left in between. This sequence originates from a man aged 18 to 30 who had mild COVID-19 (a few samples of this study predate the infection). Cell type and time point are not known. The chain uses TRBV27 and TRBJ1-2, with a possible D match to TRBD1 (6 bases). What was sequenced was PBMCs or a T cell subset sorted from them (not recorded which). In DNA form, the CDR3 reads TGTGCCAGCAGCCCTGTTGGGGGGCCTCAATTCTATGGCTACACCTTC. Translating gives CASSPVGGPQFYGYTF.